The 12 T cell receptor beta chains reported below all come from one sample, sequenced in a study of tumor and adjacent non-tumor tissue in lung cancer. This sample's RNA came from whole unsorted tissue. This non-tumor lung sample came from over 3 cm beyond the tumor edge. A modified ARM-PCR protocol with three rounds of nested PCR amplified TCRbeta. TCRdb re-analysed the multiplex PCR reads in MiXCR, keeping a single row per CDR3 protein. The sample yields 40,000 to 45,000 distinct CDR3 sequences, less than 70% seen once. The sequenced material came from distant non-tumor lung tissue. These TCRs come from a woman between 40 and 50 years old with non-small cell lung cancer.

Of note for this clonotype: A read error is possible here, since a much larger clone lies one base away. V usage is TRBV7-9 and J usage is TRBJ1-6, with D possibly being TRBD1 (6 bases). Between the trimmed V and J ends, which lost 3 bases and 6 bases, there was a span of 12 bases. This CDR3 contains 15 residues. Germline lookup yields CDR1 SEHNR and CDR2 FQNEAQ (reference sequence). The CDR3 spells CASSFRGHGNSPLHF. CDR3 DNA sequence: TGTGCCAGCAGCTTCAGGGGACACGGTAATTCACCCCTCCACTTT.

This clonotype was recorded many times. DNA for the CDR3: TGTGCCAGCAGTTACTTACCGGGACAGGGGTCTCAGAGGCATTCACCCCTCCACTTT. Its protein product is CASSYLPGQGSQRHSPLHF. This rearrangement joins TRBV6-5 to TRBJ1-6, with 10 bases lining up with TRBD1. Trimming at V came to 1 base and at J to 8 bases, leaving 14 bases not matched to a gene. The CDR3 loop spans 19 amino acids. The germline CDR1 and CDR2 sequences are MNHEY and SVGAGI.

Only one count was recorded for this clonotype. The junction departs from germline at one end; a sequencing error may be responsible. The chain carries TRBV28 and TRBJ2-3, with D possibly called TRBD1 or TRBD2 (5 bases each). CDR1 and CDR2 (germline): MDHEN, SYDVKM. This CDR3 has 16 amino acids. The CDR3: CASRRHGGSSTGTQYF. In DNA form, the CDR3 reads TGTGCTAGCAGACGGCATGGGGGATCTAGCACAGGTACGCAGTATTTT.

Concerning this clonotype itself: As the CDR3 is not closed by the conserved phenylalanine or tryptophan, this likely results from a read error. The gene calls are TRBV29-1 and TRBJ1-1; TRBD1 matches 7 bases. Germline CDR1 and CDR2: SQVTM and ANQGSEA. The CDR3 runs to 18 residues. V shed 1 base and J 9 bases; nucleotides not matched to a gene: 23. The CDR3 protein is CSVEGGLNRGEIDAQAFL. CDR3 nucleotide sequence: TGCAGCGTTGAAGGGGGGCTCAACAGGGGAGAGATTGACGCTCAAGCTTTCTTA.

As regards this clonotype: It may be a read error: a sequence one base away is much more abundant. The V call is TRBV7-8, the J call TRBJ2-5, with D possibly being TRBD1 or TRBD2 (5 bases each). CDR1 SGHVS and CDR2 FQNEAQ come from the germline V gene. The length of the CDR3 is 15 residues. For the CDR3, the DNA is TGTGCCAGCAGCCGAGTGGATGGGGGTCAAGAGTCCCAGTACTTC. It encodes CASSRVDGGQESQYF. Combining the CDR3 with reference TRBV7-8 and TRBJ2-5 gives the whole variable domain GAGVSQSPRYKVAKRGQDVALRCDPISGHVSLFWYQQALGQGPEFLTYFQNEAQLDKSGLPSDRFFAERPEGSVSTLKIQRTQQEDSAVYLCASSRVDGGQESQYFGPGTRLLVL.

This clonotype was observed once. The CDR3 does not end in the conserved phenylalanine or tryptophan, so this is likely a read error. The rearrangement links TRBV28 to TRBJ2-7; no definite D call. Germline V CDR1 and CDR2: MDHEN, SYDVKM. The CDR3 is 11 amino acids. CDR3 sequence reads: CTSSFQYEQYL. CDR3 sequence (DNA): TGTACCAGCAGTTTCCAATACGAGCAGTACTTA.

The V and J genes are TRBV5-4 and TRBJ2-1, with D unresolved. In germline, CDR1 is SGHNT, CDR2 YYREEE (reference sequence). V lost 3 bases to trimming and J lost 4 bases, with 11 bases between them. The length of the CDR3 is 14 residues. The DNA for the CDR3 is TGTGCCAGCAGCTCCTGGCTGGGGTACAATGAGCAGTTCTTC. Residues: CASSSWLGYNEQFF.

This clonotype occurred many times. The rearrangement uses TRBV5-1 and TRBJ2-2; tentative D call: TRBD1 (7 bases). Trimming removed 3 bases from V and 4 bases from J, with 13 bases in between. Germline CDR1 is SGHRS and CDR2 is YFSETQ. This CDR3 spans 15 amino acids. As DNA, the CDR3 is TGCGCCAGCAGCTGGGGGGACAGCTCCACCGGGGAGCTGTTTTTT. Its translation is CASSWGDSSTGELFF.

A note on this clonotype: Lacking the conserved final phenylalanine or tryptophan, this CDR3 likely reflects a read error. V is TRBV10-3 and J is TRBJ1-2, with D perhaps matching TRBD1 (6 bases). CDR1 is ENHRY and CDR2 is SYGVKD in the germline V gene. CDR3 length: 12 amino acids. DNA for the CDR3: TGTGCCACCCTCCGGGACAACTATCGCTACACCCTC. It yields the protein CATLRDNYRYTL.

Regarding this clonotype: Since the CDR3 does not end with the conserved phenylalanine or tryptophan, this likely comes from a read error. The DNA of the CDR3 is TGCGCCAGCAGTGAAGACACTAACTACGAGCAGTACTTA. Translated, it gives CASSEDTNYEQYL. The rearrangement links TRBV10-2 to TRBJ2-7; D is unresolved. This CDR3 region has 13 residues. V lost 3 bases, J lost 3 bases, and 9 bases lay in between. CDR1 and CDR2 from the germline V gene are WSHSY and SAAADI.

To note about this clonotype: A read error may account for a junction end that differs from germline. The rearrangement joins TRBV10-1 to TRBJ1-4; D is uncertain. The CDR3 sequence is 10 residues long. Looked up from germline, CDR1 is WNHNN and CDR2 is SYGVQD (reference sequence). CDR3 nucleotides: TGCACCAGTATACAGGAAAAACTGTTTTTT. Amino acid sequence: CTSIQEKLFF.

Worth noting for this clonotype: A much larger clone is a single base away; this may be a read error. The chain has TRBV12-5 and TRBJ2-2; D might be TRBD1 (6 bases). The CDR3 length is 14 residues. Germline V gene data show CDR1 as LGHNT and CDR2 as FRNRAP. The CDR3 sequence is CVSGRTTGTGELFF. The DNA of the CDR3 is TGTGTTAGTGGCCGCACCACAGGGACCGGGGAGCTGTTTTTT. Combining the CDR3 with reference TRBV12-5 and TRBJ2-2 gives the whole variable domain DARVTQTPRHKVTEMGQEVTMRCQPILGHNTVFWYRQTMMQGLELLAYFRNRAPLDDSGMPKDRFSAEMPDATLATLKIQPSEPRDSAVYFCVSGRTTGTGELFFGEGSRLTVL.